Below, one T cell receptor (beta chain) is given with its context. Its antigen remains unidentified. Base qualities are missing; no much larger clone stands one base away. The data stem from a study of blood T cell repertoires in COVID-19 (dated by TCRdb to the early 2020s). For the wider study: The collaborator samples originated in the United States, Italy and Spain and spanned the acute and convalescent phases of COVID-19. Sample metadata almost always included a de-identified subject ID, COVID-19 status, age in years and sex. The dataset comprised deeply sampled blood TCRbeta repertoires from subjects exposed to, actively infected with, or recovered from COVID-19. Where available, HLA class I and class II types were obtained from metadata supplied by the sample provider rather than from assay-based typing. The repertoires were made available in a free public database intended to serve as a resource for research on the immune response to SARS-CoV-2. The samples were drawn from the first 160 participants of the ongoing ImmuneRACE study and from roughly 1,300 subjects provided by 6 global collaborators. The prospective study material was composed of cDNA or gDNA derived from T cells, B-cell-depleted T cells, or PBMCs.

On the study overall, not on this receptor specifically: How much clinical and demographic metadata was included differed by source and by participant, and the metadata was provided uncurated.

TCRbeta CDR3 regions were amplified from genomic DNA using the immunoSEQ Assay, a bias-controlled multiplex PCR. Per the authors' processing: The number of nucleated cells in each sample was estimated from the amplification of reference gene primers within the assay. To quantify the absolute abundance of each unique TCRbeta CDR3 rearrangement, sequence reads were collapsed and filtered. For each sample, productive Simpson clonality was calculated as the square root of Simpson's diversity index across productive rearrangements. TCRdb carries this immuneACCESS record with in-frame sequences only. Its versions omit some clonotypes, under half of them owing to an unresolved V gene in the studies checked, with the rest unexplained. V, J and clone size reflect that table, while D and trimming were determined from the DNA. The sample table contains about 220,000 clones; only one count was recorded for 65% to 85% of them. Together, the top ten hold about 3.4% of the sample.

Enrolling through a virtual design, the prospective study's participants ranged in age from roughly 18 to 100 years and lived across 24 United States geographic areas. In the prospective study, cohorts were assigned on the basis of participant-reported clinical history obtained from a screening survey and a study questionnaire. For ImmuneRACE Cohort 3, a participant was defined as recovered based on two consecutive negative NP/OP PCR tests, clearance by a healthcare professional, or resolution of symptoms. Each participant in the prospective study had whole blood, serum and a nasopharyngeal or oropharyngeal swab collected by mobile phlebotomists. Over a roughly 2-month period, participants in the prospective study had the option of providing additional blood draws and questionnaires. Before DNA extraction, blood samples from the prospective study were shipped at room temperature or frozen. The TCR was taken from a woman between 55 and 75 years old who had recovered from COVID-19. Sequencing was carried out using PBMCs or T cells enriched from blood (not recorded which).

The CDR3 is CASRSGTYEQYF. The sequenced DNA: TGTGCCAGCCGTAGCGGGACCTACGAGCAGTACTTC. The V and J genes are TRBV6-5 and TRBJ2-7, with 8 middle bases fitting TRBD2. The germline V end is reduced by 8 bases and the J end by 2 bases; junction bases left unmatched: 2. Reading the germline V gene gives CDR1 MNHEY and CDR2 SVGAGI. The CDR3 spans 12 residues, from the cysteine through the phenylalanine. Only CDR3 DNA is held: 36 bases, read in frame from base 1.